The next 15 T cell receptor beta chains were all read from a single sample in a study of blood T cell repertoires in COVID-19. Sequencing was performed with immunoSEQ multiplex PCR; in TCRdb, only in-frame clones are kept and a portion is missing. The sample consists of about 160,000 clones, 92% of them appearing once. What was sequenced was peripheral blood. The receptors were sampled from a man aged 25 to 45 with COVID-19, enrolled during active disease.

The gene calls are TRBV10-1 and TRBJ2-3; 11 nucleotides agree with TRBD2. There are 19 residues in the CDR3. The V gene's germline CDR1 is WNHNN and CDR2 SYGVQD (reference sequence). V lost 6 bases and J lost 2; bases outside the gene matches: 16. The CDR3 sequence: CASRIVAGGPSCFTDTQYF. The CDR3 DNA sequence: TGCGCCAGCAGAATTGTAGCGGGGGGGCCTTCCTGTTTCACAGATACGCAGTATTTT.

The chain combines TRBV6-5 with TRBJ2-7, with TRBD2 as a possible D gene (6 bases). The CDR3 has 13 residues. Germline-derived CDR1 and CDR2 are MNHEY and SVGAGI. V was pared by 6 bases and J by 2 bases, with 11 bases between. The CDR3 coding sequence is TGTGCCAGCAGCCTTAGCGGCCCCTACGAGCAGTACTTC. Amino acid sequence: CASSLSGPYEQYF.

The V and J genes are TRBV19 and TRBJ2-3, with D tentatively TRBD1 (7 bases). The germline V gene has CDR1 LNHDA and CDR2 SQIVND (reference sequence). V lost 3 bases and J 2 bases, leaving 15 bases between the germline ends. The CDR3 contains 16 residues. In nucleotides, the CDR3 is TGTGCCAGTAGTATTAGGCAGGGGGGAGACACAGATACGCAGTATTTT. Translation gives CASSIRQGGDTDTQYF.

This chain connects TRBV2 to TRBJ1-1, with 10 bases identical to TRBD1. The V gene's germline CDR1 is SNHLY and CDR2 FYNNEI. The CDR3 is 14 residues long. J was trimmed by 8 bases and V by 4 bases; bases with no gene match: 7. CDR3 amino acids: CASSGTGGRGEAFF. For the CDR3, the DNA is TGTGCCAGCAGTGGGACAGGGGGGAGAGGGGAAGCTTTCTTT.

The gene calls are TRBV7-2 and TRBJ1-3; 9 bases align to TRBD1. The junction had 8 bases not matched to a gene; V was cut back by 2 bases and J by 0 bases. CDR1 is SGHTA, CDR2 FQGNSA, per germline. CDR3 length: 18 amino acids. Here the CDR3 reads CASSLSRTGVISGNTIYF. CDR3 in DNA: TGTGCCAGCAGCTTATCCCGGACAGGGGTTATCTCTGGAAACACCATATATTTT.

The chain combines TRBV7-8 with TRBJ2-2; D remains ambiguous. V was pared by 2 bases and J by 4 bases, with 14 bases between. Germline loops: CDR1 SGHVS, CDR2 FQNEAQ. The CDR3 has 16 amino acids. As DNA, the CDR3 is TGTGCCAGCAGCTTAAGGCTCGAACAGATCACCGGGGAGCTGTTTTTT. Its translation is CASSLRLEQITGELFF.

The rearrangement uses TRBV7-9 and TRBJ2-3; 11 bases match TRBD2. J gave up 1 base and V 0 bases, and 9 bases lay outside the gene matches. Germline CDR1 reads SEHNR; CDR2 reads FQNEAQ (reference sequence). The CDR3 runs to 19 residues. The CDR3 DNA follows: TGTGCCAGCAGCTTAGCGGTGGTAGGACTAGCGGGTGGCACAGATACGCAGTATTTT. Translation: CASSLAVVGLAGGTDTQYF.

The chain links TRBV6-5 to TRBJ2-1; TRBD1 agrees at 8 bases. The J segment lost 9 bases and the V segment lost 7 bases, leaving 11 bases of the junction unmatched. Germline CDR1 is MNHEY and CDR2 is SVGAGI. The CDR3 has 14 residues. The CDR3 nucleotides read TGTGCCAGCACGGCGGGACAGGCGAGGGGTGAGCAGTTCTTC. Its protein is CASTAGQARGEQFF.

V gene TRBV9 combines with J gene TRBJ2-5, with D perhaps matching TRBD2 (6 bases). This CDR3 spans 16 amino acids. From germline, CDR1 is SGDLS and CDR2 YYNGEE. V lost 1 base, J lost 5 bases, and 18 bases lay in between. The CDR3 spells CASSVSPGLPEETQYF. For the CDR3, the DNA is TGTGCCAGCAGCGTATCACCGGGACTTCCGGAGGAGACCCAGTACTTC.

In its sample, this clone was seen once. This sequence joins TRBV10-1 and TRBJ1-3, with TRBD1 identical over 7 bases. The CDR3 loop spans 13 amino acids. V was pared by 8 bases and J by 5 bases, with 6 bases of the junction left unmatched. In germline, CDR1 is WNHNN, CDR2 SYGVQD (reference sequence). This CDR3 reads CASGTVFRNTIYF. CDR3 DNA: TGCGCCAGCGGGACAGTTTTCCGAAACACCATATATTTT.

The CDR3 region has the DNA TGTGCCAGCAGTTATTACAGCTCCTATGGCTACACCTTC. Protein product: CASSYYSSYGYTF. The rearrangement uses TRBV6-6 and TRBJ1-2; D is uncertain. The ends were cut back, 3 bases at V and 4 bases at J, with 9 bases in the middle. The CDR3 length is 13 residues. CDR1 is MNHNY and CDR2 is SVGAGI in the germline V gene (reference sequence).

This clone turned up a few times. The rearrangement links TRBV11-3 to TRBJ2-2; D possibly corresponds to TRBD2 (5 bases). The CDR3 extends over 17 amino acids. CDR1 is SGHNT, CDR2 YENEEA, per germline. The ends were cut back, 7 bases at V and 0 bases at J, with 18 bases in the middle. CDR3: CASTYHLGAANTGELFF. The DNA for the CDR3 is TGTGCCAGCACGTACCACTTAGGAGCGGCGAACACCGGGGAGCTGTTTTTT.

This chain links TRBV9 with TRBJ1-5, with TRBD1 as a possible D gene (6 bases). Germline-derived CDR1 and CDR2 are SGDLS and YYNGEE. Trimming cost V 0 bases and J 7 bases, with 11 bases left between them. This CDR3 spans 14 amino acids. The DNA of the CDR3 is TGTGCCAGCAGCGTAGCGGGGGGCAGCCAGCCCCAGCATTTT. Its protein is CASSVAGGSQPQHF.

The genes are TRBV7-3 and TRBJ1-2; D might be TRBD1 (5 bases). Germline CDR1 is SGHTA and CDR2 is FQGTGA. V lost 1 base, J lost 6 bases, and 18 bases lay in between. The CDR3 runs to 16 residues. As DNA, the CDR3 is TGTGCCAGCAGCTTAATCGGTGGGGGACTGACGAATGGCTACACCTTC. The encoded protein is CASSLIGGGLTNGYTF. Based on the CDR3 plus reference TRBV7-3 and TRBJ1-2, the full variable domain is GAGVSQTPSNKVTEKGKYVELRCDPISGHTALYWYRQSLGQGPEFLIYFQGTGAADDSGLPNDRFFAVRPEGSVSTLKIQRTERGDSAVYLCASSLIGGGLTNGYTFGSGTRLTVV.

The V and J genes are TRBV9 and TRBJ2-7; 7 nucleotides align to TRBD1. The germline V gene encodes CDR1 SGDLS and CDR2 YYNGEE. The CDR3 sequence is 14 residues long. The V gene end was trimmed by 4 bases and the J gene end by 1 base; junction bases not matched to a gene: 5. The CDR3 nucleotides are TGTGCCAGCAGCCCACCGGGACAGTCCTACGAGCAGTACTTC. Translation: CASSPPGQSYEQYF.